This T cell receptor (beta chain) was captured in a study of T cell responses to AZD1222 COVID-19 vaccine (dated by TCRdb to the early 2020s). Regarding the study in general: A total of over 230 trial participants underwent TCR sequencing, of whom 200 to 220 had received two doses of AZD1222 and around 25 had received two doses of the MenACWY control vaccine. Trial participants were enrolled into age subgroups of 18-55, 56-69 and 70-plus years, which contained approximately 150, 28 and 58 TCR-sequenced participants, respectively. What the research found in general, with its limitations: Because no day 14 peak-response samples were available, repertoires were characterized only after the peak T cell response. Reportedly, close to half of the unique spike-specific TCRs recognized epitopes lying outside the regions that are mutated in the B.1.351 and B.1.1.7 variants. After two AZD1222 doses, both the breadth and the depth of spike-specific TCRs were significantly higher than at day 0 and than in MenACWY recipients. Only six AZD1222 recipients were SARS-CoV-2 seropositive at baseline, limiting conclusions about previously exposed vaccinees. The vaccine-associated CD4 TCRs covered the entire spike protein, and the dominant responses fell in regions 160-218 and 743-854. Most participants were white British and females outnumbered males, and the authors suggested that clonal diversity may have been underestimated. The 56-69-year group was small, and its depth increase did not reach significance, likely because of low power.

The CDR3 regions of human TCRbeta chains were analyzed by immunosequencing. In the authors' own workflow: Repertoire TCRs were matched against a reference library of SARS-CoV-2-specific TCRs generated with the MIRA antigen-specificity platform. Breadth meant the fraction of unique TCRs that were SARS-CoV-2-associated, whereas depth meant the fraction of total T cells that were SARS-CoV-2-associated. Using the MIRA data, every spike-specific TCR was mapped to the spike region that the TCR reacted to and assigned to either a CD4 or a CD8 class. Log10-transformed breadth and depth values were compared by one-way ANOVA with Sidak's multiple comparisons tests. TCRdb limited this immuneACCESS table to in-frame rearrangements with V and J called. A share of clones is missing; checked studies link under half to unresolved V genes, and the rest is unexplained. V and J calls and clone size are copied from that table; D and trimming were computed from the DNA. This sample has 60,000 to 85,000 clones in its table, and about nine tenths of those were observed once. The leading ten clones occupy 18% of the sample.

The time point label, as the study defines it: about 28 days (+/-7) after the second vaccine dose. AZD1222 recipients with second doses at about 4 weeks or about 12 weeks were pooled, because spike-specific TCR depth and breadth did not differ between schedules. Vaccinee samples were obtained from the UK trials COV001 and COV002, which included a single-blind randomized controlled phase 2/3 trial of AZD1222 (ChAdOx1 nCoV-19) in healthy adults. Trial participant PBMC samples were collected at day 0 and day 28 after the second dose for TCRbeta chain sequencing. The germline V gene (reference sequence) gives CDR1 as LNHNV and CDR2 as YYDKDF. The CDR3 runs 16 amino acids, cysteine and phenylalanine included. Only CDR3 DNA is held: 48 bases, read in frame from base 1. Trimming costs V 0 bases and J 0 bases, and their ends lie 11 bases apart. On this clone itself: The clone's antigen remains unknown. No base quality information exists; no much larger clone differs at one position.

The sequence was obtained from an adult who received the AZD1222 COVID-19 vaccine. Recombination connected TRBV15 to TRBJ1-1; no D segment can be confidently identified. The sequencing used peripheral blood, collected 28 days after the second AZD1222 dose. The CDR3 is CATSRDKGSLNTEAFF. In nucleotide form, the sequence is TGTGCCACCAGCAGAGATAAGGGCAGCTTGAACACTGAAGCTTTCTTT.